The 10 T cell receptor beta chains reported below all come from one sample, sequenced in a study of response to subunit inactivated influenza vaccine (dated by TCRdb to 2016 to 2019). The receptor library was made with RT-PCR. TCRdb names Illumina HiSeq 2500 as the instrument used. The public sequencing data were trimmed at Q25 with fastp and processed into clonotypes with MiXCR by TCRdb, which kept only in-frame beta chains. Records with the same CDR3 protein are collapsed into one entry carrying the most frequent genes and DNA. Across this sample there are roughly 700,000 distinct CDR3 sequences, with approximately 15% seen only once. The ten largest clones take up 5.5% to 7% of the sample. The material sequenced was PBMCs from blood, taken 14 to 15 days before vaccination. All receptors come from a man aged 50 or older who received an inactivated influenza vaccine. Donor details come from another sample of the same person, matched by shared clones.

The J gene is TRBJ2-7, the V gene TRBV4-3; D remains unclear. The V end was cut by 0 bases, the J end by 2 bases, with 11 bases between. CDR3 length: 15 residues. The germline CDR1 and CDR2 sequences are LGHNA and YSLEER. In DNA form, the CDR3 reads TGCGCCAGCAGCCAAGAAAAGGGCCTAACCTACGAGCAGTACTTC. Its protein product is CASSQEKGLTYEQYF.

The chain has TRBV7-9 and TRBJ2-3; D remains unclear. V was pared by 2 bases and J by 0 bases, with 15 bases between. Germline loops: CDR1 SEHNR, CDR2 FQNEAQ (reference sequence). There are 17 residues in the CDR3. The CDR3 protein is CASSLWLSPESTDTQYF. The CDR3 DNA is TGTGCCAGCAGCTTATGGTTATCTCCAGAGAGCACAGATACGCAGTATTTT.

This clonotype was counted only a few times. The V call is TRBV6-2 or TRBV6-3, the J call TRBJ1-1, with TRBD1 as a possible D gene (5 bases). In germline, CDR1 is MNHEY, CDR2 SVGEGT. This CDR3 comprises 17 residues. V was clipped by 1 base and J by 0 bases, with 15 bases between them. The CDR3 coding sequence is TGTGCCAGCAGTTACTTCCCCCGACGGGGGGTGAACACTGAAGCTTTCTTT. Translated, it gives CASSYFPRRGVNTEAFF.

V is TRBV7-9 and J is TRBJ1-4; the D is unclear. This CDR3 contains 14 residues. Germline V gene sequence: CDR1 SEHNR, CDR2 FQNEAQ (reference sequence). Trimming took 1 base from V and 12 from J, leaving 15 bases between them. CDR3 protein: CASSLDYQSSELFF. The CDR3 DNA is TGTGCCAGCAGCTTAGACTACCAGTCTTCGGAACTGTTTTTT.

A note on this clonotype: No conserved phenylalanine or tryptophan ends this CDR3, so it is likely a read error. The chain has TRBV3-1 and TRBJ2-3; D is uncertain. CDR3 size: 14 residues. Per the germline V gene, CDR1 is LGHDT and CDR2 is YNNKEL (reference sequence). V was clipped by 1 base and J by 4 bases, with 9 bases between them. The CDR3 is CASSQALRADTQYL. The CDR3 region has the DNA TGTGCCAGCAGCCAAGCCCTTAGGGCAGATACGCAGTATCTT.

J is TRBJ2-7 and V is TRBV7-3, with D perhaps matching TRBD1 or TRBD2 (7 bases each). The CDR3 runs to 18 residues. V lost 2 bases, J lost 2 bases, and 22 bases lay in between. The germline CDR1 and CDR2 sequences are SGHTA and FQGTGA. CDR3 in amino acids: CASSLRDSGILRAYEQYF. The DNA for the CDR3 is TGTGCCAGCAGCTTACGGGACAGCGGGATCTTAAGGGCCTACGAGCAGTACTTC.

This chain links TRBV6-2 or TRBV6-3 with TRBJ2-2; weak D call: TRBD2 (5 bases). Germline V CDR1 and CDR2: MNHEY, SVGEGT. CDR3 length equals 16 residues. Trimming took 6 bases from V and 1 from J, leaving 15 bases between them. The CDR3 sequence is CASSPPFRGNTGELFF. In DNA form, the CDR3 reads TGTGCCAGCAGCCCCCCTTTTCGGGGGAACACCGGGGAGCTGTTTTTT.

V gene TRBV12-3 or TRBV12-4 combines with J gene TRBJ1-5; D is uncertain. The V and J ends lost 6 bases and 0 bases respectively, with 9 bases between them. CDR3 length equals 14 residues. CDR3 amino acids: CASSWKDSNQPQHF. The DNA of the CDR3 is TGTGCCAGCAGCTGGAAGGATAGCAATCAGCCCCAGCATTTT.

A few counts support this clonotype. J is TRBJ2-7 and V is TRBV13; D is possibly TRBD2 (6 bases). V lost 3 bases to trimming and J lost 0 bases, with 12 bases between them. There are 15 residues in the CDR3. Germline V lookup: CDR1 PRHDT, CDR2 FYEKMQ (reference sequence). CDR3 in amino acids: CASSFGAGSSYEQYF. DNA of the CDR3: TGTGCCAGCAGCTTTGGCGCGGGGAGCTCCTACGAGCAGTACTTC.

This clonotype was observed a handful of times. This chain links TRBV19 with TRBJ1-6, with 8 bases lining up with TRBD1. Trimming took 8 bases from V and 10 from J; bases not matched to a gene: 10. This CDR3 contains 14 residues. Germline-derived CDR1 and CDR2 are LNHDA and SQIVND (reference sequence). The CDR3 sequence: CASRPGTGASPLHF. The CDR3 nucleotides are TGTGCCAGTCGCCCCGGGACAGGTGCCTCACCCCTCCACTTT.